This TCR beta chain was identified in a study of T cells in Graves' hyperthyroidism and ophthalmopathy. Trimming left V 0 bases short and J 5 bases short, with 8 bases between. This CDR3 spans 15 amino acids. CDR1 and CDR2 (germline): SEHNR, FQNEAQ (reference sequence). The TCR beta CDR3 regions underwent amplification using RNA transcripts as the source. The TCR CDR3 first-round RT-PCR relied on the HTBI primer set. TCRdb reprocessed the multiplex PCR reads via MiXCR and lists one record per CDR3 protein. Of 530,000 or so distinct CDR3 sequences in the sample, 15% to 20% were seen once. This sequence joins TRBV7-9 and TRBJ1-6; D gene ambiguous. The sequenced sample consisted of blood. This TCR was recovered from a woman between 18 and 30 years old with Graves' ophthalmopathy. CDR3 sequence reads: CASSLADLDNSPLHF. The CDR3 nucleotides read TGTGCCAGCAGCTTAGCAGACCTAGATAATTCACCCCTCCACTTT.